The clone carrying this TCR beta chain qualifies as medium-sized (0.01 to 0.1%). This sample is part of a study of molecular identifiers for immune sequencing clone quantification. The overall study: Split five ways in replicates, RNA from about 20,000 or 100,000 naive CD8 cells had four portions sequenced.

Libraries of bulk TCR were made by previously described methods (with listed TCR primers). TCRdb itself ran the PCR reads through MiXCR, one entry per CDR3 protein. There are fewer than 25,000 distinct CDR3 sequences in the sample; 15% to 20% occur only once, and 0.99% lies in the top ten. This TCR was sampled from a human donor in good health. Some libraries in this study had Jurkat cell RNA spiked in. The source material was naive CD8+ T cells from blood, with Jurkat cell RNA spiked in. Sample subset: FACS-sorted CD8+CD4-CCR7+CD45RA+ naive T cells.

The CDR3 nucleotides read TGTGCCAGCAGCCCAAGGGGGCCCTACGAGCAGTACTTC. Protein: CASSPRGPYEQYF. This chain connects TRBV7-2 to TRBJ2-7, with TRBD1 matching 7 bases. Germline-derived CDR1 and CDR2 are SGHTA and FQGNSA. V was pared by 5 bases and J by 2 bases, with 3 bases of the junction left unmatched. The CDR3 covers 13 residues.